The rows below give T cell receptor beta chains drawn from one sample of a study of blood T cell repertoires in COVID-19. Measured with immunoSEQ multiplex PCR; TCRdb has only the in-frame clones, and not every one. Among 87,000 or so clones listed, more than 85% were seen once. Sample: peripheral blood. These receptors all stem from a middle-aged man with acute or convalescent COVID-19. CDR3s include the opening cysteine and the closing phenylalanine or tryptophan. Fields, in order: J gene, D gene, V gene, clone size, CDR3 DNA, CDR3 protein. D genes are given only for firm matches. Where a row states a size, it is once, few, many or the class of an expanded clone; other rows omit it.

j_call: TRBJ1-6; d_call: -; v_call: TRBV6-5; clone_size: once; cdr3_nt: TGTGCCACCATTAACGGTCTTAATTCACCCCTCCACTTT; cdr3_aa: CATINGLNSPLHF
j_call: TRBJ1-1; d_call: TRBD1; v_call: TRBV30; clone_size: -; cdr3_nt: TGTGCCTGGAGCCTAGGACAGGGAGCTTTCTTT; cdr3_aa: CAWSLGQGAFF
j_call: TRBJ2-5; d_call: -; v_call: TRBV7-2; clone_size: -; cdr3_nt: TGTGCCAGCAGCTTAGCAACACAGGTGGAGACCCAGTACTTC; cdr3_aa: CASSLATQVETQYF
j_call: TRBJ1-2; d_call: -; v_call: TRBV3-1/TRBV3-2; clone_size: -; cdr3_nt: TGTGCCAGCTCGGCGGGTAACTATGGCTACACCTTC; cdr3_aa: CASSAGNYGYTF
j_call: TRBJ2-2; d_call: TRBD2; v_call: TRBV6-1; clone_size: -; cdr3_nt: TGTGCCAGCAGTGCGCGGGGGGGCATTTACACCGGGGAGCTGTTTTTT; cdr3_aa: CASSARGGIYTGELFF
j_call: TRBJ2-1; d_call: TRBD1; v_call: TRBV29-1; clone_size: -; cdr3_nt: TGCAGCGTTGAAGGGGGCCCCGGGACAGGGAAGTCCAATGAGCAGTTCTTC; cdr3_aa: CSVEGGPGTGKSNEQFF
j_call: TRBJ1-1; d_call: -; v_call: TRBV18; clone_size: few; cdr3_nt: TGTGCCAGCTCACCGGGTCCCAGGGTTAACACTGAAGCTTTCTTT; cdr3_aa: CASSPGPRVNTEAFF
j_call: TRBJ2-2; d_call: -; v_call: TRBV5-8; clone_size: -; cdr3_nt: TGTGCCAGCAGATCTCTCCGGGGAAACACCGGGGAGCTGTTTTTT; cdr3_aa: CASRSLRGNTGELFF
j_call: TRBJ2-1; d_call: TRBD2; v_call: TRBV27; clone_size: -; cdr3_nt: TGTGCCAGCAGTTCCCCGGGGTCTAGCGGGAGAAGACATGAGCAGTTCTTC; cdr3_aa: CASSSPGSSGRRHEQFF
j_call: TRBJ2-2; d_call: TRBD1; v_call: TRBV27; clone_size: once; cdr3_nt: TGTGCCAGCAGTTTACAGGGGGCGCTTCCCGGGGAGCTGTTTTTT; cdr3_aa: CASSLQGALPGELFF
j_call: TRBJ2-1; d_call: TRBD2; v_call: TRBV7-2; clone_size: -; cdr3_nt: TGTGCCAGCAGCTTAGCTGTGAGCGGGAGTGGGAATGAGCAGTTCTTC; cdr3_aa: CASSLAVSGSGNEQFF
j_call: TRBJ2-7; d_call: -; v_call: TRBV4-2; clone_size: -; cdr3_nt: TGTGCCAGCAGCCAAGAAGTGGGGCCGGTCTACGAGCAGTACTTC; cdr3_aa: CASSQEVGPVYEQYF
j_call: TRBJ1-2; d_call: -; v_call: TRBV3-1/TRBV3-2; clone_size: -; cdr3_nt: TGTGCCAGCAGCCAAGATCCGGGGGTCCGCTACACCTTC; cdr3_aa: CASSQDPGVRYTF
j_call: TRBJ2-6; d_call: -; v_call: TRBV27; clone_size: -; cdr3_nt: TGTGCCAGCAGTTTGGGGAGCTCCGGGGCCAACGTCCTGACTTTC; cdr3_aa: CASSLGSSGANVLTF
j_call: TRBJ1-2; d_call: -; v_call: TRBV30; clone_size: -; cdr3_nt: TGTGCCTGGAGTGCCCTGGGGCAGGGAGGCTATGGCTACACCTTC; cdr3_aa: CAWSALGQGGYGYTF
j_call: TRBJ2-7; d_call: TRBD1; v_call: TRBV30; clone_size: -; cdr3_nt: TGTGCCTGGCGCCGGGACAGGGTGCGTTACGAGCAGTACTTC; cdr3_aa: CAWRRDRVRYEQYF
j_call: TRBJ1-2; d_call: -; v_call: TRBV15; clone_size: -; cdr3_nt: TGTGCCACCAGCAGGGACAGAGGCTACACCTTC; cdr3_aa: CATSRDRGYTF
j_call: TRBJ1-2; d_call: -; v_call: TRBV4-3; clone_size: -; cdr3_nt: TGCGCCAGCAGCCAAGCGGCAGACAGCATTCTTTTCTATGGCTACACCTTC; cdr3_aa: CASSQAADSILFYGYTF
j_call: TRBJ2-2; d_call: -; v_call: TRBV3-1/TRBV3-2; clone_size: -; cdr3_nt: TGTGCCAGCAGCCTTACCAGCGGAGGGAACACCGGGGAGCTGTTTTTT; cdr3_aa: CASSLTSGGNTGELFF
j_call: TRBJ2-3; d_call: TRBD1; v_call: TRBV5-1; clone_size: -; cdr3_nt: TGCGCCAGCAGCTCTCCGGGACAGTTGTTGGATACGCAGTATTTT; cdr3_aa: CASSSPGQLLDTQYF
j_call: TRBJ2-3; d_call: TRBD2; v_call: TRBV2; clone_size: few; cdr3_nt: TGTGCCAGCAGGGGCCTTTGGAGCGGGGGTACCGATACGCAGTATTTT; cdr3_aa: CASRGLWSGGTDTQYF
j_call: TRBJ1-2; d_call: -; v_call: TRBV10-3; clone_size: -; cdr3_nt: TGTGCCATCAGTGAGTCCGTGGAGAACTATGGCTACACCTTC; cdr3_aa: CAISESVENYGYTF
j_call: TRBJ2-5; d_call: TRBD1; v_call: TRBV19; clone_size: -; cdr3_nt: TGTGCCAGTAGTCAGGACAGGGACCCTCGAGAGACCCAGTACTTC; cdr3_aa: CASSQDRDPRETQYF
j_call: TRBJ1-6; d_call: -; v_call: TRBV30; clone_size: -; cdr3_nt: TGTGCCTGGAGTGTAGGTTCGGGACACAAAAATTCACCCCTCCACTTT; cdr3_aa: CAWSVGSGHKNSPLHF
j_call: TRBJ1-2; d_call: -; v_call: TRBV9; clone_size: -; cdr3_nt: TGTGCCAGCAGCGTAAGCGGGACGTACTATGGCTACACCTTC; cdr3_aa: CASSVSGTYYGYTF
j_call: TRBJ2-7; d_call: TRBD2; v_call: TRBV3-1/TRBV3-2; clone_size: -; cdr3_nt: TGTGCCAGCAGCCAGGGACTAGCGGGAACCTACGAGCAGTACTTC; cdr3_aa: CASSQGLAGTYEQYF
j_call: TRBJ1-6; d_call: TRBD1; v_call: TRBV5-1; clone_size: -; cdr3_nt: TGCGCCAGCAGCCAAGCAGGGGGCTCGAATTCACCCCTCCACTTT; cdr3_aa: CASSQAGGSNSPLHF
j_call: TRBJ1-5; d_call: -; v_call: TRBV19; clone_size: -; cdr3_nt: TGTGCCAGTAACCCCGATAACGGGGGCAATCAGCCCCAGCATTTT; cdr3_aa: CASNPDNGGNQPQHF
j_call: TRBJ2-2; d_call: -; v_call: TRBV12-3/TRBV12-4; clone_size: -; cdr3_nt: TGTGCCAGCAGATACGGGACCGGGGAGCTGTTTTTT; cdr3_aa: CASRYGTGELFF
j_call: TRBJ1-2; d_call: -; v_call: TRBV5-1; clone_size: -; cdr3_nt: TGCGCCAGCAGCTTGGGGCAGAACTATGGCTACACCTTC; cdr3_aa: CASSLGQNYGYTF
j_call: TRBJ1-2; d_call: TRBD1; v_call: TRBV3-1/TRBV3-2; clone_size: few; cdr3_nt: TGTGCCAGCAGCCGGGACAGGCACTATGGCTACACCTTC; cdr3_aa: CASSRDRHYGYTF
j_call: TRBJ2-7; d_call: -; v_call: TRBV5-1; clone_size: -; cdr3_nt: TGCGCCAGCAGCCAAGGGGGGGGCTTTGGTGGCGAGCAGTACTTC; cdr3_aa: CASSQGGGFGGEQYF
j_call: TRBJ2-3; d_call: -; v_call: TRBV7-3; clone_size: -; cdr3_nt: TGTGCCAGCAGCGCCTTCCGGGACACCGCTACAGATACGCAGTATTTT; cdr3_aa: CASSAFRDTATDTQYF
j_call: TRBJ2-2; d_call: TRBD1; v_call: TRBV29-1; clone_size: -; cdr3_nt: TGCAGCGTTGAAGCCGGGACAGGGTATGGGGAGCTGTTTTTT; cdr3_aa: CSVEAGTGYGELFF
j_call: TRBJ2-3; d_call: -; v_call: TRBV5-4; clone_size: -; cdr3_nt: TGTGCCAGCAGCTTCGGGAGTTCTAGCACAGATACGCAGTATTTT; cdr3_aa: CASSFGSSSTDTQYF